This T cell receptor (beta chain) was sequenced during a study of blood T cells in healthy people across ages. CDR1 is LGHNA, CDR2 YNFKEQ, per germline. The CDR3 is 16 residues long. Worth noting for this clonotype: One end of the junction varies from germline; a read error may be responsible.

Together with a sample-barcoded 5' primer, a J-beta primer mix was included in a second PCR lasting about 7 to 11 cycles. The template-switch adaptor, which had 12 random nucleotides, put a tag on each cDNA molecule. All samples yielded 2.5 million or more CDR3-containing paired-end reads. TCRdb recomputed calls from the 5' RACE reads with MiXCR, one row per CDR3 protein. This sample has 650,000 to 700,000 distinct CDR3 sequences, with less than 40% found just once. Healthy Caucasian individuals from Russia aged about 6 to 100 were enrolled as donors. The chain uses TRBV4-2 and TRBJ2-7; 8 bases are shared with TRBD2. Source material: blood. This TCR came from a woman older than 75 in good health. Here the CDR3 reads CVSSRRSGGNSYEQYF. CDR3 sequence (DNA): TGTGTCAGCAGCCGGAGGAGCGGGGGAAACTCCTACGAGCAGTACTTC.